This paragraph covers one T cell receptor (beta chain) sequence. The same CDR3 arises from other DNA sequences in this sample as well. The assay was immunoSEQ multiplex PCR, and TCRdb's table has in-frame clones only and misses some. This table holds a few hundred thousand clones, around 80% found once. This specimen belongs to a study of blood T cell repertoires in COVID-19. The V end lost 3 bases, the J end lost 2 bases, and 9 bases lay between the germline ends. Germline assignment: CDR1 KGHSH and CDR2 LQKENI. The CDR3 is 14 residues long. The sequenced sample was peripheral blood. The V and J genes are TRBV18 and TRBJ2-3, with a tentative D call TRBD1 (5 bases). The origin of this receptor is a woman between 35 and 50 years old who had recovered from COVID-19. The DNA for the CDR3 is TGTGCCAGCTCACCCCCGACAGTCACAGATACGCAGTATTTT. Translated, it gives CASSPPTVTDTQYF. The variable domain in full, with the rest retrieved from reference TRBV18 and TRBJ2-3, is NAGVMQNPRHLVRRRGQEARLRCSPMKGHSHVYWYRQLPEEGLKFMVYLQKENIIDESGMPKERFSAEFPKEGPSILRIQQVVRGDSAAYFCASSPPTVTDTQYFGPGTRLTVL.